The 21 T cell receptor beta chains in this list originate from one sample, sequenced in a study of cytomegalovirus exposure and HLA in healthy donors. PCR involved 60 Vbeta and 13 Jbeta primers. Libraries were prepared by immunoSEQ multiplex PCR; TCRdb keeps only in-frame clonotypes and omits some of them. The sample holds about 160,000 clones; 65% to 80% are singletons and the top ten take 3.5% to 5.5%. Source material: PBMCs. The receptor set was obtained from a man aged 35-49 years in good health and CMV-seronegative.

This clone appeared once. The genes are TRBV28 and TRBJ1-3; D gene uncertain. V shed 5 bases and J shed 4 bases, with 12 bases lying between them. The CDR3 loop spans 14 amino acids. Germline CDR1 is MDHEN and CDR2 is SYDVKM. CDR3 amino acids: CASSDGTLGNTIYF. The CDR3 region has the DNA TGTGCCAGCAGTGATGGTACTTTGGGAAACACCATATATTTT.

Here the CDR3 DNA reads TGTGCCTGGAGTGTCGACAGGCACGAGCAGTACTTC. Translation gives CAWSVDRHEQYF. This rearrangement joins TRBV30 to TRBJ2-7; D possibly corresponds to TRBD1 (6 bases). The CDR3 loop spans 12 amino acids. CDR1 is GTSNPN and CDR2 is SVGIG in the germline V gene (reference sequence). Trimming shortened V by 0 bases and J by 5 bases, and 8 bases separated the two germline ends.

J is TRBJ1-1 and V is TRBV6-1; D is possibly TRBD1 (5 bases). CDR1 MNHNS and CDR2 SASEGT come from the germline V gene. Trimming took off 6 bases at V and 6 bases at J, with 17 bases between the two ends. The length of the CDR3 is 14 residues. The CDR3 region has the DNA TGTGCCAGCAGCCCGCATGATGGGGCCCCTGAAGCTTTCTTT. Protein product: CASSPHDGAPEAFF.

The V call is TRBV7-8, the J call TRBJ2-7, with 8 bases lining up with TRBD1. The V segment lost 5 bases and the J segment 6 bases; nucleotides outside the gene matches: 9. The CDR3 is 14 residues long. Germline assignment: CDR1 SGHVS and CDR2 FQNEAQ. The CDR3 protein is CASSDQTGDSEQYF. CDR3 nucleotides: TGTGCCAGCAGCGATCAGACAGGGGATAGCGAGCAGTACTTC.

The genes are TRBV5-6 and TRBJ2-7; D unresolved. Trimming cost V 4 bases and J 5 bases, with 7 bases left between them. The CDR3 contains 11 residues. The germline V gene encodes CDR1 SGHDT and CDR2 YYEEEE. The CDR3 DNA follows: TGTGCCAGCAGCGCAGATCACGAGCAGTACTTC. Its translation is CASSADHEQYF.

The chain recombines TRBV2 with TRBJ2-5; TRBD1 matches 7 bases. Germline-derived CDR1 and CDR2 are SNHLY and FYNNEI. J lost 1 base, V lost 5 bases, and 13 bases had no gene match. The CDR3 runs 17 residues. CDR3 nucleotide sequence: TGTGCCAGCAGTCGCATCCCCCAGAGGGGGCCCCAAGAGACCCAGTACTTC. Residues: CASSRIPQRGPQETQYF. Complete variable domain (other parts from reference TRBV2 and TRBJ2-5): EPEVTQTPSHQVTQMGQEVILRCVPISNHLYFYWYRQILGQKVEFLVSFYNNEISEKSEIFDDQFSVERPDGSNFTLKIRSTKLEDSAMYFCASSRIPQRGPQETQYFGPGTRLLVL.

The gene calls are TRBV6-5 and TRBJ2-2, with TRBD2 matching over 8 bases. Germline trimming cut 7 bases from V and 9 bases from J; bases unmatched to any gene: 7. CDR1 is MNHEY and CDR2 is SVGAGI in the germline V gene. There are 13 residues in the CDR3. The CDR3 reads CASTPGGERELFF. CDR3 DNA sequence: TGTGCCAGCACCCCCGGGGGGGAGAGGGAGCTGTTTTTT.

In DNA form, the CDR3 reads TGTGCCAGTCATCCGGGACAGGCGGATACCGGGGAGCTGTTTTTT. Amino acids: CASHPGQADTGELFF. This rearrangement joins TRBV18 to TRBJ2-2, with 8 bases identical to TRBD1. The ends lost 9 bases at V and 5 bases at J; junction bases unmatched: 11. This CDR3 has 15 residues. Per germline, CDR1 KGHSH and CDR2 LQKENI.

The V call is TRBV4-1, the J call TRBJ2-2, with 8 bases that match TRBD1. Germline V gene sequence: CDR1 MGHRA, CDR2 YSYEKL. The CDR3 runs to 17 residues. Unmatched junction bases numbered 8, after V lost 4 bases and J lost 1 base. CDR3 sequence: CASSLWRTGRNTGELFF. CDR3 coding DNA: TGCGCCAGCAGCCTTTGGCGGACAGGGAGGAACACCGGGGAGCTGTTTTTT.

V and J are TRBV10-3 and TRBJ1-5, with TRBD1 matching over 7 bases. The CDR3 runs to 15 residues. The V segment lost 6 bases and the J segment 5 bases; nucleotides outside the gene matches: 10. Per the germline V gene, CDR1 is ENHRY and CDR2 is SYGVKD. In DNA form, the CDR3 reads TGTGCCATCAGCGCAACAGGGGCCCTCGATCAGCCCCAGCATTTT. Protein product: CAISATGALDQPQHF.

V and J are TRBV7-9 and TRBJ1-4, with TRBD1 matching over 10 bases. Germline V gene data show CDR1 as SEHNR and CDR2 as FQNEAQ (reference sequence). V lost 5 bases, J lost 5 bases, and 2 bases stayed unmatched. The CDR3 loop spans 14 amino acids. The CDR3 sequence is CASSRDRGNEKLFF. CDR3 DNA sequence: TGTGCCAGCAGCCGGGACAGGGGAAATGAAAAACTGTTTTTT.

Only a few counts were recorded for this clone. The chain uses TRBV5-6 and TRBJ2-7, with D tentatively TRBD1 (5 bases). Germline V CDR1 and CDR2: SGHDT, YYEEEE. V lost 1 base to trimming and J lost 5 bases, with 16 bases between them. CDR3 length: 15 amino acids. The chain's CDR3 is CASSLISQGSHEQYF. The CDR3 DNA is TGTGCCAGCAGCTTGATCTCTCAGGGTAGCCACGAGCAGTACTTC.

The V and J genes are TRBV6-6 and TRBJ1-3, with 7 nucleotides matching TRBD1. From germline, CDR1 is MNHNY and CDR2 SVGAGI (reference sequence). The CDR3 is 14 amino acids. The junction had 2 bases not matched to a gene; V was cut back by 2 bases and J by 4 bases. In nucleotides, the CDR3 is TGTGCCAGCAGTTACGGGACAGAAGGAAACACCATATATTTT. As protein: CASSYGTEGNTIYF.

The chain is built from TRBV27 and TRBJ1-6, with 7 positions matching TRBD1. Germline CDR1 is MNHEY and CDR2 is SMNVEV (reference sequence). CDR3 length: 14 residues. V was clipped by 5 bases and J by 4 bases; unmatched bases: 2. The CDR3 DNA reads TGTGCCAGCAGTCGACAGGGATATAATTCACCCCTCCACTTT. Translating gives CASSRQGYNSPLHF.

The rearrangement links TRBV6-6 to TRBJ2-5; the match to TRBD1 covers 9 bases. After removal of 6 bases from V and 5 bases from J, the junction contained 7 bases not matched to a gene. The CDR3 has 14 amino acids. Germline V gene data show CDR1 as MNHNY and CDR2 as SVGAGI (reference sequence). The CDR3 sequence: CASRTGTGRETQYF. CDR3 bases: TGTGCCAGCAGAACGGGGACAGGGAGGGAGACCCAGTACTTC.

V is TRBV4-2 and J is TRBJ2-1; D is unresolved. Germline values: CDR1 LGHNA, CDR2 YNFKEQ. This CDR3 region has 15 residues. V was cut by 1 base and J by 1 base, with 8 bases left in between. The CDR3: CASSQVELSYNEQFF. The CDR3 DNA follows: TGTGCCAGCAGCCAAGTAGAGCTTTCCTACAATGAGCAGTTCTTC.

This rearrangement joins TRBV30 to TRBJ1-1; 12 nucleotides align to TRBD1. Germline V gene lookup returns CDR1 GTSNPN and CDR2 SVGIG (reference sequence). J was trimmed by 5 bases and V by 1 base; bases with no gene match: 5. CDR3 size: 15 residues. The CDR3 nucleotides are TGTGCCTGGAGTGCCGGGGACAGGGGGCATACTGAAGCTTTCTTT. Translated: CAWSAGDRGHTEAFF.

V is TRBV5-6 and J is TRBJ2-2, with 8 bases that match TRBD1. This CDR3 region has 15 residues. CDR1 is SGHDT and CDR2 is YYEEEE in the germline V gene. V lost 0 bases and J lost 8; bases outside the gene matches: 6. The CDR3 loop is CASSLGTGFGGELFF. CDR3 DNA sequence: TGTGCCAGCAGCTTGGGGACAGGGTTTGGTGGGGAGCTGTTTTTT.

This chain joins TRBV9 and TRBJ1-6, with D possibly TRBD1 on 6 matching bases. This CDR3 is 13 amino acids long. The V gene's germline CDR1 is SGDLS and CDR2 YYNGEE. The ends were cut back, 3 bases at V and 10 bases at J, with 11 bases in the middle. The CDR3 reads CASSETGSSPLHF. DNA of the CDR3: TGTGCCAGCAGCGAAACAGGGTCCTCACCCCTCCACTTT.

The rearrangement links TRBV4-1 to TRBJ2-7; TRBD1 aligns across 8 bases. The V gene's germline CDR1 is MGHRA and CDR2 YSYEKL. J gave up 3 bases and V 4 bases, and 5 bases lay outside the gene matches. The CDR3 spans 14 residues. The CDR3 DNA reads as TGCGCCAGCAGCCCCTGGACAGGGAGCTACGAGCAGTACTTC. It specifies CASSPWTGSYEQYF.

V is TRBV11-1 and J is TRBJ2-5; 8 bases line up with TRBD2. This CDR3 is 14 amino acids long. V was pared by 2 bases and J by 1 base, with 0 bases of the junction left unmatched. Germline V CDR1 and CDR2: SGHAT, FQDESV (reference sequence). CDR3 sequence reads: CASSLTSGQETQYF. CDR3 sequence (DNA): TGTGCCAGCAGCTTAACTAGCGGCCAAGAGACCCAGTACTTC.